Presented here are 23 T cell receptor beta chains from one specimen sequenced in a study of shared T cell receptors in the human thymus. Profiled with immunoSEQ multiplex PCR; TCRdb holds only in-frame clones, not every one. The data show over 650,000 clones, about 87% seen once. This sample was also put to use in a study of human thymus T cells.

Sequenced sample: thymocytes. These receptors were taken from a boy under two years old with a congenital heart defect.

A remark on this clone: Other DNA sequences in the sample encode the same CDR3. The CDR3 bases are TGTGCCAGCAGCTTAGATCGAGCCCCGACAGGGACAATTTCACCCCTCCACTTT. The encoded protein is CASSLDRAPTGTISPLHF. The chain recombines TRBV11-2 with TRBJ1-6; TRBD1 matches 7 bases. The germline V gene has CDR1 SGHAT and CDR2 FQNNGV. The length of the CDR3 is 18 residues. V dropped 0 bases and J dropped 9; count of bases not matched to a gene: 14.

The chain is built from TRBV18 and TRBJ1-2; D not resolved. CDR3 length: 17 residues. The germline V gene encodes CDR1 KGHSH and CDR2 LQKENI. The V and J ends lost 3 bases and 0 bases respectively, with 17 bases between them. This CDR3 is CASSPSFIGDSNYGYTF. DNA of the CDR3: TGTGCCAGCTCACCTAGTTTTATCGGGGATTCTAACTATGGCTACACCTTC.

This clone has only one observation. The chain joins TRBV7-2 to TRBJ1-1; possible D gene TRBD1, 6 bases. CDR1 is SGHTA and CDR2 is FQGNSA in the germline V gene. The CDR3 sequence is 14 residues long. The ends were cut back, 0 bases at V and 4 bases at J, with 9 bases in the middle. CDR3 loop: CASSLAGTTTEAFF. CDR3 nucleotide sequence: TGTGCCAGCAGCTTAGCAGGGACAACCACTGAAGCTTTCTTT. Based on the CDR3 plus reference TRBV7-2 and TRBJ1-1, the full variable domain is GAGVSQSPSNKVTEKGKDVELRCDPISGHTALYWYRQSLGQGLEFLIYFQGNSAPDKSGLPSDRFSAERTGGSVSTLTIQRTQQEDSAVYLCASSLAGTTTEAFFGQGTRLTVV.

The chain has TRBV4-1 and TRBJ2-3; D remains unclear. Germline CDR1 is MGHRA and CDR2 is YSYEKL. The CDR3 runs to 14 residues. The V end lost 1 base, the J end lost 4 bases, and 9 bases lay between the germline ends. The CDR3 sequence: CASSQASQADTQYF. The CDR3 coding sequence is TGCGCCAGCAGCCAAGCCTCTCAGGCAGATACGCAGTATTTT.

The chain uses TRBV2 and TRBJ1-3, with D possibly matching TRBD1 (5 bases). This CDR3 region has 15 residues. Trimming removed 8 bases from V and 0 bases from J, with 14 bases in between. CDR1 SNHLY and CDR2 FYNNEI come from the germline V gene. The CDR3 is CASRGKDSSGNTIYF. The CDR3 DNA reads TGTGCCAGCCGTGGCAAAGACAGCTCTGGAAACACCATATATTTT.

The J gene is TRBJ2-5, the V gene TRBV7-2, with 8 bases fitting TRBD1. From germline, CDR1 is SGHTA and CDR2 FQGNSA. With 5 bases clipped from V and 5 bases from J, the junction kept 10 bases outside the gene matches. This CDR3 spans 15 amino acids. This CDR3 reads CASSPGQGRGETQYF. The CDR3 DNA follows: TGTGCCAGCAGCCCTGGACAGGGACGGGGGGAGACCCAGTACTTC.

This chain connects TRBV9 to TRBJ2-1, with TRBD2 as a possible D gene (5 bases). The CDR3 has 16 residues. Germline V CDR1 and CDR2: SGDLS, YYNGEE. V lost 4 bases to trimming and J lost 1 base, with 15 bases between them. Here the CDR3 reads CASSPLCRGSYNEQFF. The CDR3, as DNA: TGTGCCAGCAGCCCACTTTGTCGCGGGTCCTACAATGAGCAGTTCTTC.

The chain carries TRBV28 and TRBJ2-2, with 7 bases fitting TRBD2. The ends lost 2 bases at V and 7 bases at J; junction bases unmatched: 10. The CDR3 loop spans 16 amino acids. The V gene's germline CDR1 is MDHEN and CDR2 SYDVKM. CDR3 DNA sequence: TGTGCCAGCAGTTTAGGTGGGGGAGGGCTCCTCGGGGAGCTGTTTTTT. This translates into CASSLGGGGLLGELFF.

V is TRBV5-1 and J is TRBJ1-4, with 7 bases lining up with TRBD1. J was trimmed by 8 bases and V by 3 bases; bases with no gene match: 13. The CDR3 has 16 amino acids. Looked up from germline, CDR1 is SGHRS and CDR2 is YFSETQ. CDR3 in amino acids: CASSWGDRLKGEKLFF. In DNA form, the CDR3 reads TGCGCCAGCAGCTGGGGGGACAGACTAAAGGGAGAAAAACTGTTTTTT. Filled out from reference TRBV5-1 and TRBJ1-4, the complete variable domain reads KAGVTQTPRYLIKTRGQQVTLSCSPISGHRSVSWYQQTPGQGLQFLFEYFSETQRNKGNFPGRFSGRQFSNSRSEMNVSTLELGDSALYLCASSWGDRLKGEKLFFGSGTQLSVL.

The chain uses TRBV28 and TRBJ1-1, with TRBD1 identical over 7 bases. The CDR3 loop spans 15 amino acids. V was clipped by 7 bases and J by 1 base; unmatched bases: 9. Germline V gene lookup returns CDR1 MDHEN and CDR2 SYDVKM. DNA of the CDR3: TGTGCCAGCATCGCAGGGGGACCCAGGAACACTGAAGCTTTCTTT. Protein product: CASIAGGPRNTEAFF.

The chain links TRBV21-1 to TRBJ2-3; the table assigns TRBD2, which was not confirmed against the DNA. TRBV21-1 is recorded as a pseudogene. This CDR3 contains 20 residues. The CDR3 loop is CASSKACGLAGVDRTDTQYF. The CDR3, as DNA: TGTGCCAGCAGCAAAGCTTGCGGACTAGCGGGAGTGGATCGCACAGATACGCAGTATTTT.

This rearrangement joins TRBV7-9 to TRBJ1-1; D not certain. This CDR3 contains 11 residues. CDR1 and CDR2 from the germline V gene are SEHNR and FQNEAQ (reference sequence). Deletions cut 10 bases from V and 8 bases from J, with 14 bases between. DNA of the CDR3: TGTGCCACCCAGTCCGCGACAGAAGCTTTCTTT. Translation: CATQSATEAFF.

This chain connects TRBV28 to TRBJ1-5; 7 bases agree with TRBD1. The CDR3 runs to 14 residues. CDR1 and CDR2 from the germline V gene are MDHEN and SYDVKM. With V trimmed by 10 bases and J by 1 base, 7 bases remained unmatched. The CDR3 loop is CATKTGESNQPQHF. CDR3 DNA: TGTGCCACCAAAACAGGGGAGAGCAATCAGCCCCAGCATTTT.

The chain links TRBV28 to TRBJ1-2; D gene uncertain. This CDR3 has 17 amino acids. With 7 bases removed from V and 1 base from J, the gap between germline ends came to 22 bases. CDR1 and CDR2 (germline): MDHEN, SYDVKM. CDR3 DNA sequence: TGTGCCAGCAACCACCCTAGAGGTGAGGAGGGTAACTATGGCTACACCTTC. As protein: CASNHPRGEEGNYGYTF.

This clone was observed once. The rearrangement links TRBV15 to TRBJ2-7, with a possible D match to TRBD2 (6 bases). V was cut by 2 bases and J by 5 bases, with 22 bases left in between. The CDR3 extends over 17 amino acids. CDR1 and CDR2 from the germline V gene are LNHNV and YYDKDF (reference sequence). In DNA form, the CDR3 reads TGTGCCACCAGCAGACTACAACCCTCTAGATCGGGGGACGAGCAGTACTTC. Translating it yields CATSRLQPSRSGDEQYF.

This chain joins TRBV28 and TRBJ1-1; D ambiguous. CDR3 length equals 12 residues. With 7 bases removed from V and 0 bases from J, the gap between germline ends came to 6 bases. Germline V gene sequence: CDR1 MDHEN, CDR2 SYDVKM. CDR3 sequence reads: CASTGVNTEAFF. CDR3 nucleotide sequence: TGTGCCAGCACGGGAGTGAACACTGAAGCTTTCTTT.

The chain has TRBV6-5 and TRBJ1-5; TRBD1 agrees at 8 bases. J was trimmed by 4 bases and V by 6 bases; bases with no gene match: 5. The CDR3 covers 14 residues. Germline CDR1 is MNHEY and CDR2 is SVGAGI. The CDR3 loop is CASRHRGYNQPQHF. The CDR3, as DNA: TGTGCCAGCAGGCACAGGGGGTATAATCAGCCCCAGCATTTT.

V and J are TRBV15 and TRBJ2-7; D may be TRBD1 (6 bases). Between the trimmed V and J ends, which lost 1 base and 0 bases, there was a span of 7 bases. The germline V gene has CDR1 LNHNV and CDR2 YYDKDF (reference sequence). This CDR3 is 14 amino acids long. CDR3 sequence reads: CATSRGDNSYEQYF. The DNA for the CDR3 is TGTGCCACCAGCAGAGGGGACAACTCCTACGAGCAGTACTTC.

V is TRBV27 and J is TRBJ2-7; D call uncertain. The CDR3 has 13 amino acids. V lost 11 bases and J 3 bases, leaving 17 bases between the germline ends. Germline V gives CDR1 MNHEY, CDR2 SMNVEV (reference sequence). The CDR3 is CAWVRGEVYEQYF. Here the CDR3 DNA reads TGTGCCTGGGTACGAGGAGAAGTCTACGAGCAGTACTTC.

This chain joins TRBV7-8 and TRBJ2-7; TRBD2 might be the D (5 bases). From germline, CDR1 is SGHVS and CDR2 FQNEAQ. This CDR3 spans 13 amino acids. V was cut by 6 bases and J by 3 bases, with 12 bases left in between. For the CDR3, the DNA is TGTGCCAGCAGTCACACTAGAATCTACGAGCAGTACTTC. The encoded protein is CASSHTRIYEQYF.

This clone was counted once. Sequence at one end of the junction differs from germline and may be a read error. This chain connects TRBV5-1 to TRBJ2-1; D possibly corresponds to TRBD1 (6 bases). The CDR3 extends over 17 amino acids. In germline, CDR1 is SGHRS, CDR2 YFSETQ. CDR3 bases: TGCGCCAGCAGCTTGGGGGCTAGTTGGGGGCACTACCATGAGCAGTTCTTC. Residues: CASSLGASWGHYHEQFF.

The chain joins TRBV27 to TRBJ1-3; TRBD1 matches at 9 bases. This CDR3 has 15 residues. Germline V gene lookup returns CDR1 MNHEY and CDR2 SMNVEV (reference sequence). After removal of 5 bases from V and 4 bases from J, the junction contained 6 bases not matched to a gene. Here the CDR3 reads CASSRQGVAGNTIYF. In DNA form, the CDR3 reads TGTGCCAGCAGTCGACAGGGGGTCGCGGGAAACACCATATATTTT.

The genes are TRBV28 and TRBJ2-1; 14 bases fit TRBD2. CDR3 length equals 17 residues. The J segment lost 4 bases and the V segment lost 2 bases, leaving 4 bases of the junction unmatched. Germline lookup yields CDR1 MDHEN and CDR2 SYDVKM. Here the CDR3 reads CASSLVGTSGSYNEQFF. The CDR3 region has the DNA TGTGCCAGCAGTTTAGTCGGGACTAGCGGGAGTTACAATGAGCAGTTCTTC. The full variable domain, rest sourced from reference TRBV28 and TRBJ2-1, is DVKVTQSSRYLVKRTGEKVFLECVQDMDHENMFWYRQDPGLGLRLIYFSYDVKMKEKGDIPEGYSVSREKKERFSLILESASTNQTSMYLCASSLVGTSGSYNEQFFGPGTRLTVL.